Below, one T cell receptor (beta chain) is given with its context. What it binds is not known. This record belongs to a study of T cell responses to AZD1222 COVID-19 vaccine. General study findings and limits: Spike was spanned by vaccine-associated CD4 TCRs, which were dominant at 160-218 and 743-854. Spike-specific TCR breadth and depth went up after people got two AZD1222 doses. Only a handful of AZD1222 recipients, roughly 6 in all, had baseline seropositivity.

The CDR3 has 15 residues. Per germline, CDR1 SGHAT and CDR2 FQNNGV. V was cut by 0 bases and J by 3 bases, with 11 bases left in between. Some clones are missing from TCRdb's copy, which holds only in-frame ones; the method was immunoSEQ multiplex PCR. The sample carries 150,000 or so clones, more than 85% recorded once. The chain employs TRBV11-2 and TRBJ1-2; a weak D match, TRBD1 (5 bases). The sample in question was peripheral blood, obtained on day 0 of MenACWY control vaccination. The sequence came from an adult in good health. For the CDR3, the DNA is TGTGCCAGCAGCTTAGAAGTCCGAGGGGACTATGGCTACACCTTC. It codes for CASSLEVRGDYGYTF. Full variable domain (missing parts from reference TRBV11-2 and TRBJ1-2): EAGVAQSPRYKIIEKRQSVAFWCNPISGHATLYWYQQILGQGPKLLIQFQNNGVVDDSQLPKDRFSAERLKGVDSTLKIQPAKLEDSAVYLCASSLEVRGDYGYTFGSGTRLTVV.